The 11 T cell receptor beta chains in this list originate from one sample, sequenced in a study of T-cell reconstitution after alpha-beta-depleted transplantation in children. Library preparation (for TCRbeta) was performed with unique molecular identifiers. MiXCR, run by TCRdb on the PCR reads, gives a single entry per CDR3 protein. The table includes about 250,000 distinct CDR3 sequences, more than 20% detected once. The sequencing used PBMCs, mostly from graft donor cells, collected 360 days after TCRalphabeta/CD19-depleted stem cell transplant. The receptors derive from a female patient aged 2 to 10 who had a stem cell transplant for congenital amegakaryocytic thrombocytopenia, so the T cells may come from the graft donor.

This clonotype appeared a single time. The V gene is TRBV12-3 or TRBV12-4, the J gene TRBJ2-7; D remains unclear. The CDR3 consists of 14 residues. V lost 6 bases and J lost 5, with 17 bases in between. The DNA for the CDR3 is TGTGCCAGCAGCCCGGACGGCAAAAAGGACGAGCAGTACTTC. Translating gives CASSPDGKKDEQYF.

This clonotype has only a few counts. V usage is TRBV6-1 and J usage is TRBJ2-5; unclear D gene. Germline V lookup: CDR1 MNHNS, CDR2 SASEGT. The CDR3 covers 17 residues. V was pared by 6 bases and J by 0 bases, with 20 bases between. CDR3 DNA: TGTGCCAGCAGGCCTATGGGTGGGCGGTTAGACCAAGAGACCCAGTACTTC. Protein: CASRPMGGRLDQETQYF.

The genes are TRBV29-1 and TRBJ2-1, with 7 bases aligning to TRBD1. The junction had 6 bases not matched to a gene; V was cut back by 3 bases and J by 4 bases. Germline loops: CDR1 SQVTM, CDR2 ANQGSEA. The CDR3 runs 14 residues. In nucleotides, the CDR3 is TGCAGCGTTGACAAGGGGGCAGGTTACAATGAGCAGTTCTTC. Translated, it gives CSVDKGAGYNEQFF.

This chain uses TRBV6-2 or TRBV6-3 with TRBJ2-1; 11 nucleotides agree with TRBD2. CDR3 size: 20 residues. Germline V gene sequence: CDR1 MNHEY, CDR2 SVGEGT. Losses at the gene ends were 6 bases for V and 0 bases for J; bases not matched to a gene: 16. The chain's CDR3 is CASSHRPGLAAISSYNEQFF. CDR3 in DNA: TGTGCCAGCAGCCACCGCCCGGGACTAGCGGCAATCAGCTCCTACAATGAGCAGTTCTTC.

The rearrangement links TRBV4-3 to TRBJ2-4; 15 nucleotides align to TRBD2. There are 20 residues in the CDR3. Germline CDR1 and CDR2: LGHNA and YSLEER. V lost 0 bases to trimming and J lost 1 base; unmatched junction nucleotides: 7. CDR3 DNA sequence: TGCGCCAGCAGCCAAGAAGGGACTAGCGGGAGGTTTTTCGCCAAAAACATTCAGTACTTC. Protein sequence: CASSQEGTSGRFFAKNIQYF.

This rearrangement joins TRBV6-5 to TRBJ2-1; D is possibly TRBD2 (6 bases). V shed 2 bases and J shed 0 bases, with 14 bases lying between them. Per germline, CDR1 MNHEY and CDR2 SVGAGI. The CDR3 totals 17 residues. Here the CDR3 DNA reads TGTGCCAGCAGTTACGGGGAGGACTCGCGCTCCTACAATGAGCAGTTCTTC. Translated, it gives CASSYGEDSRSYNEQFF.

This clonotype was counted many times. This rearrangement joins TRBV5-1 to TRBJ2-2; D is perhaps TRBD1 or TRBD2 (5 bases each). The germline V gene encodes CDR1 SGHRS and CDR2 YFSETQ. Trimming shortened V by 1 base and J by 7 bases, and 8 bases separated the two germline ends. The CDR3 spans 13 residues. CDR3 residues: CASSLWGIGELFF. The CDR3 bases are TGCGCCAGCAGCTTGTGGGGGATCGGGGAGCTGTTTTTT.

This chain joins TRBV3-1 and TRBJ2-5, with D perhaps TRBD1 (5 bases). CDR1 is LGHDT and CDR2 is YNNKEL in the germline V gene (reference sequence). This CDR3 contains 14 residues. The germline V and J ends were trimmed by 3 bases and 5 bases, with 13 bases remaining between them. CDR3 sequence reads: CASSHAGLGETQYF. As DNA, the CDR3 is TGTGCCAGCAGCCACGCAGGGCTAGGGGAGACCCAGTACTTC.

The chain employs TRBV27 and TRBJ2-5; D unresolved. Germline CDR1 and CDR2: MNHEY and SMNVEV (reference sequence). V shed 6 bases and J shed 1 base, with 21 bases lying between them. This CDR3 is 17 amino acids long. The CDR3 sequence is CASRPLGRPVVQETQYF. Written as DNA, the CDR3 is TGTGCCAGCAGGCCCCTGGGCCGACCAGTTGTCCAAGAGACCCAGTACTTC.

This clonotype was counted between two and nine times. The rearrangement uses TRBV9 and TRBJ2-5; 8 nucleotides line up with TRBD1. The CDR3 loop spans 14 amino acids. V was pared by 1 base and J by 4 bases, with 3 bases of the junction left unmatched. From germline, CDR1 is SGDLS and CDR2 YYNGEE. The DNA of the CDR3 is TGTGCCAGCAGCGTACAGGGGACAGGAGAGACCCAGTACTTC. Protein: CASSVQGTGETQYF.

The chain uses TRBV20-1 and TRBJ2-3; a weak D match, TRBD2 (6 bases). The CDR3 spans 15 residues. Deletions cut 3 bases from V and 0 bases from J, with 13 bases between. The germline CDR1 and CDR2 sequences are DFQATT and SNEGSKA (reference sequence). The CDR3 loop reads CSASPMGTSTDTQYF. The DNA of the CDR3 is TGCAGTGCTAGCCCCATGGGGACTAGCACAGATACGCAGTATTTT.